The next 26 T cell receptor beta chains were all read from a single sample in a study of T-cell reconstitution after alpha-beta-depleted transplantation in children. Preparing the TCRbeta library involved the use of unique molecular identifiers. A single record per CDR3 protein comes from TCRdb applying MiXCR to the PCR reads. The sample gives a few hundred thousand distinct CDR3 sequences, 10% to 13% of which show up once; 2% to 3% is in the top ten. The sample consisted of PBMCs from the stem cell graft donor, taken from the stem cell graft. Every receptor here comes from a human donor who donated a stem cell graft to a child with acute lymphoblastic leukemia.

This clonotype appeared a few times. The chain combines TRBV6-4 with TRBJ2-1; 7 bases are a match to TRBD2. Germline V CDR1 and CDR2: MRHNA, SNTAGT. The CDR3 has 13 residues. Trimming cost V 6 bases and J 6 bases; bases outside gene matches: 5. The DNA for the CDR3 is TGTGCCAGCAGAGGGACTACAACCAATGAGCAGTTCTTC. Translation gives CASRGTTTNEQFF.

This clonotype was found many times. Here the CDR3 DNA reads TGTGCCAGCAGCTTACGGGAAAATGAGCAGTTCTTC. Its protein product is CASSLRENEQFF. V gene TRBV7-9 combines with J gene TRBJ2-1; D is possibly TRBD2 (5 bases). The germline V gene encodes CDR1 SEHNR and CDR2 FQNEAQ (reference sequence). The length of the CDR3 is 12 residues. Trimming left V 2 bases short and J 7 bases short, with 6 bases between. The full variable domain, its missing parts supplied by reference TRBV7-9 and TRBJ2-1, is DTGVSQNPRHKITKRGQNVTFRCDPISEHNRLYWYRQTLGQGPEFLTYFQNEAQLEKSRLLSDRFSAERPKGSFSTLEIQRTEQGDSAMYLCASSLRENEQFFGPGTRLTVL.

This clonotype was counted only a few times. J is TRBJ2-7 and V is TRBV27; weak D call: TRBD1 (6 bases). The CDR3 length is 15 residues. In germline, CDR1 is MNHEY, CDR2 SMNVEV (reference sequence). V lost 8 bases, J lost 3 bases, and 20 bases lay in between. For the CDR3, the DNA is TGTGCCAGCCGCCCGTTTGGGGCAGGGGACTACGAGCAGTACTTC. As protein: CASRPFGAGDYEQYF.

At least ten counts were recorded for this clonotype. The genes are TRBV9 and TRBJ2-1; the D is unclear. The CDR3 extends over 13 amino acids. The V gene lost 3 bases and the J gene lost 5 bases, with 9 bases spanning the gap. Germline-derived CDR1 and CDR2 are SGDLS and YYNGEE. CDR3 coding DNA: TGTGCCAGCAGCGCGAGTAGTGACAATGAGCAGTTCTTC. As protein: CASSASSDNEQFF. Combining the CDR3 with reference TRBV9 and TRBJ2-1 gives the whole variable domain DSGVTQTPKHLITATGQRVTLRCSPRSGDLSVYWYQQSLDQGLQFLIQYYNGEERAKGNILERFSAQQFPDLHSELNLSSLELGDSALYFCASSASSDNEQFFGPGTRLTVL.

The J gene is TRBJ2-3, the V gene TRBV4-3, with 10 bases that match TRBD2. Unmatched junction bases numbered 9, after V lost 0 bases and J lost 6 bases. The CDR3 consists of 17 residues. The germline gives CDR1 LGHNA, CDR2 YSLEER. Written as DNA, the CDR3 is TGCGCCAGCAGCCAAGAGGTTAGCGGGAGGACCAGCGATACGCAGTATTTT. Its protein is CASSQEVSGRTSDTQYF.

Many counts were recorded for this clonotype. The chain employs TRBV21-1 and TRBJ2-7. TRBV21-1 is annotated as a pseudogene. CDR3 length: 12 residues. CDR3 in amino acids: CARLGTSYEQYF. The CDR3 DNA is TGTGCCAGACTAGGTACCTCCTACGAGCAGTACTTC.

V gene TRBV4-2 combines with J gene TRBJ2-7; no firm D call. This CDR3 is 13 amino acids long. Trimming cost V 0 bases and J 6 bases, with 9 bases left between them. Germline assignment: CDR1 LGHNA and CDR2 YNFKEQ. CDR3 bases: TGTGCCAGCAGCCAAGATTGGGGTCTCGAGCAGTACTTC. Residues: CASSQDWGLEQYF.

The chain couples TRBV12-3 or TRBV12-4 to TRBJ2-4; a weak D match, TRBD2 (5 bases). Trimming removed 7 bases at V and 0 bases at J, with 10 bases between. The CDR3 length is 14 residues. The CDR3 sequence is CASTRGLAKNIQYF. DNA for the CDR3: TGTGCCAGCACTCGGGGATTAGCCAAAAACATTCAGTACTTC.

This clonotype was detected many times. The chain has TRBV7-2 and TRBJ2-5; D not certain. The CDR3 contains 12 residues. CDR1 SGHTA and CDR2 FQGNSA come from the germline V gene. V lost 5 bases and J lost 5, with 9 bases in between. This CDR3 is CASSLSGETQYF. Written as DNA, the CDR3 is TGTGCCAGCAGCCTTTCCGGGGAGACCCAGTACTTC.

The V gene is TRBV20-1, the J gene TRBJ2-7; no clear D. Germline values: CDR1 DFQATT, CDR2 SNEGSKA (reference sequence). Trimming took 2 bases from V and 2 from J, leaving 13 bases between them. The CDR3 covers 14 residues. CDR3 sequence: CSARKSLTPYEQYF. CDR3 DNA sequence: TGCAGTGCTAGAAAGAGCCTTACTCCCTACGAGCAGTACTTC.

The chain's CDR3 is CASSLFGTYEQYF. CDR3 coding DNA: TGTGCCAGCAGTTTATTCGGCACGTACGAGCAGTACTTC. The V gene is TRBV28, the J gene TRBJ2-7; D is ambiguous. V was trimmed by 1 base and J by 4 bases, leaving 8 bases between them. Per germline, CDR1 MDHEN and CDR2 SYDVKM. CDR3 length: 13 amino acids.

This clonotype occurred many times. The chain couples TRBV4-2 to TRBJ1-1; TRBD1 matches at 7 bases. Germline V gives CDR1 LGHNA, CDR2 YNFKEQ. V gave up 4 bases and J gave up 7 bases; unmatched junction bases: 3. The CDR3 totals 12 residues. The CDR3 bases are TGTGCCAGCAGCCCGACAGGGCTTGAAGCTTTCTTT. Amino acid sequence: CASSPTGLEAFF.

The chain has TRBV12-3 or TRBV12-4 and TRBJ2-7, with D possibly being TRBD1 (5 bases). V was shortened by 3 bases and J by 1 base, with 10 bases between the two germline ends. The length of the CDR3 is 14 residues. The CDR3 sequence is CASSLQGNSYEQYF. CDR3 in DNA: TGTGCCAGCAGTTTGCAGGGTAATTCCTACGAGCAGTACTTC.

A few counts support this clonotype. This rearrangement joins TRBV12-3 or TRBV12-4 to TRBJ2-7; D is unresolved. Trimming cost V 3 bases and J 3 bases, with 12 bases left between them. The CDR3 loop spans 14 amino acids. For the CDR3, the DNA is TGTGCCAGCAGTTTTGGGGTCACCGGCTACGAGCAGTACTTC. Its protein is CASSFGVTGYEQYF.

Many counts were recorded for this clonotype. The chain links TRBV27 to TRBJ1-2; D perhaps matches TRBD1 (5 bases). Germline CDR1 MNHEY, CDR2 SMNVEV (reference sequence). Trimming took 8 bases from V and 2 from J, leaving 21 bases between them. The CDR3 runs 16 residues. CDR3 bases: TGTGCCAGCGGCTTCGCAGGGTTTAGTCGAAACTATGGCTACACCTTC. Its protein is CASGFAGFSRNYGYTF.

The genes are TRBV4-1 and TRBJ1-5; unclear D gene. Trimming took 0 bases from V and 7 from J, leaving 7 bases between them. CDR3 length: 13 residues. Per the germline V gene, CDR1 is MGHRA and CDR2 is YSYEKL. CDR3 protein: CASSQDGGQPQHF. The CDR3 DNA sequence: TGCGCCAGCAGCCAAGATGGCGGACAGCCCCAGCATTTT.

This clonotype occurred a few times. In DNA form, the CDR3 reads TGCGCCAGCAGCGCGGGGGACCCCGCCCCTGAGCAGTTCTTC. Protein sequence: CASSAGDPAPEQFF. The rearrangement links TRBV5-1 to TRBJ2-1; 7 positions agree with TRBD2. V lost 4 bases to trimming and J lost 9 bases; unmatched junction nucleotides: 10. The CDR3 has 14 amino acids. Germline V gives CDR1 SGHRS, CDR2 YFSETQ.

This chain connects TRBV4-1 to TRBJ2-3; D is undetermined. CDR1 MGHRA and CDR2 YSYEKL come from the germline V gene. Trimming removed 0 bases from V and 4 bases from J, with 8 bases in between. The CDR3 runs 14 residues. The CDR3 reads CASSQDPPADTQYF. The CDR3, as DNA: TGCGCCAGCAGCCAAGATCCCCCAGCAGATACGCAGTATTTT.

There are a few counts of this clonotype. The chain recombines TRBV6-2 or TRBV6-3 with TRBJ2-1; D is possibly TRBD1 or TRBD2 (7 bases each). CDR1 and CDR2 from the germline V gene are MNHEY and SVGEGT. Trimming removed 0 bases from V and 8 bases from J, with 11 bases in between. This CDR3 contains 14 residues. CDR3 DNA: TGTGCCAGCAGTTACTCGACAGGGAGGGATGAGCAGTTCTTC. It specifies CASSYSTGRDEQFF.

This clonotype was found many times. CDR3 nucleotide sequence: TGTGCCAGCAGTGGGGGACTGAGCAATCAGCCCCAGCATTTT. This encodes CASSGGLSNQPQHF. The J gene is TRBJ1-5, the V gene TRBV2; maybe TRBD1 (5 bases). The length of the CDR3 is 14 residues. The germline V gene encodes CDR1 SNHLY and CDR2 FYNNEI. Deletions cut 4 bases from V and 1 base from J, with 8 bases between. Filled out from reference TRBV2 and TRBJ1-5, the complete variable domain reads EPEVTQTPSHQVTQMGQEVILRCVPISNHLYFYWYRQILGQKVEFLVSFYNNEISEKSEIFDDQFSVERPDGSNFTLKIRSTKLEDSAMYFCASSGGLSNQPQHFGDGTRLSIL.

This clonotype was detected only a few times. The V gene is TRBV12-3 or TRBV12-4, the J gene TRBJ1-1; D unresolved. V dropped 3 bases and J dropped 3 bases, with 8 bases sitting between them. The CDR3 consists of 13 residues. The CDR3 bases are TGTGCCAGCAGTTTGGGATGGGACACTGAAGCTTTCTTT. Translated, it gives CASSLGWDTEAFF.

This clonotype has a handful of counts. V is TRBV15 and J is TRBJ1-6; perhaps TRBD1 as D (6 bases). Germline CDR1 and CDR2: LNHNV and YYDKDF (reference sequence). V was clipped by 0 bases and J by 8 bases, with 14 bases between them. The CDR3 contains 16 residues. CDR3 coding DNA: TGTGCCACCAGCAGAGACGCCGGGACAACTTATTCACCCCTCCACTTT. This gives the protein CATSRDAGTTYSPLHF.

Ten or more counts support this clonotype. This sequence joins TRBV5-1 and TRBJ1-1, with 7 positions matching TRBD1. Germline trimming cut 4 bases from V and 0 bases from J; bases unmatched to any gene: 3. The CDR3 extends over 14 amino acids. Germline V lookup: CDR1 SGHRS, CDR2 YFSETQ. CDR3 nucleotide sequence: TGCGCCAGCAGCAGGGGACAGTTGAACACTGAAGCTTTCTTT. Translated: CASSRGQLNTEAFF.

V is TRBV7-9 and J is TRBJ2-1, with D hard to call. The length of the CDR3 is 14 residues. V was clipped by 3 bases and J by 9 bases, with 15 bases between them. Looked up from germline, CDR1 is SEHNR and CDR2 is FQNEAQ (reference sequence). CDR3 DNA sequence: TGTGCCAGCAGCTTTCGCCTACAGCAGACTGAGCAGTTCTTC. This translates into CASSFRLQQTEQFF.

This clonotype was seen a few times. The chain carries TRBV5-1 and TRBJ2-7; tentative D call: TRBD1 (5 bases). V was shortened by 1 base and J by 7 bases, with 18 bases between the two germline ends. The CDR3 runs to 15 residues. The germline gives CDR1 SGHRS, CDR2 YFSETQ. The chain's CDR3 is CASSLSVGRGLEQYF. The CDR3 coding sequence is TGCGCCAGCAGCTTGTCTGTGGGTAGGGGTCTGGAGCAGTACTTC.

This clonotype was found a few times. This rearrangement joins TRBV7-3 to TRBJ2-1; D tentatively fits TRBD1 or TRBD2 (6 bases each). The CDR3 sequence is 18 residues long. Between the trimmed V and J ends, which lost 1 base and 1 base, there was a span of 17 bases. Per germline, CDR1 SGHTA and CDR2 FQGTGA. The CDR3: CASSLRRRGPISYNEQFF. In DNA form, the CDR3 reads TGTGCCAGCAGCTTAAGGCGCCGGGGGCCCATTTCCTACAATGAGCAGTTCTTC.